Listed below are T cell receptor beta chains from one sample, sequenced in a study of draining lymph node invasion in breast cancer. MiXCR, run by TCRdb on the bulk RNA-seq reads, gives a single entry per CDR3 protein. The sample consists of some 3,000 distinct CDR3 sequences, roughly half of them appearing once. The material sequenced was sorted memory Tregs from a lymph node. The receptors stem from a female donor with luminal breast cancer. The CDR3 runs from the conserved cysteine through the conserved F or W. A D gene is named only where the DNA matches it firmly. Some rows have no size entry. The others give once, few or many, or a class for an expanded clone.

NA NA TRBJ1-5 TRBV6-6 CASTLGRYQPQHF TGTGCCAGCACTCTTGGGAGGTACCAGCCCCAGCATTTT
NA NA TRBJ2-1 TRBV10-3 CAITSGGAVDEQFF TGTGCCATCACATCGGGGGGCGCGGTCGATGAGCAGTTCTTC
NA NA TRBJ1-3 TRBV27 CASSLSRGNTIYF TGTGCCAGCAGTTTATCGAGAGGAAACACCATATATTTT
NA NA TRBJ1-5 TRBV4-2 CASSHLAGRGQPQHF TGTGCCAGCAGCCACTTGGCAGGGAGGGGTCAGCCCCAGCATTTT
TRBD2 large TRBJ2-3 TRBV4-3 CASSRGLAGHTDTQYF TGCGCCAGCAGCCGGGGACTAGCGGGCCACACAGATACGCAGTATTTT
TRBD2 once TRBJ2-1 TRBV7-2 CASSISSGTYNEQFF TGTGCCAGCAGCATTTCTAGCGGGACCTACAATGAGCAGTTCTTC
TRBD2 few TRBJ2-3 TRBV24-1 CATSDLQRGATDTQYF TGTGCCACCAGTGATTTACAGCGGGGGGCCACAGATACGCAGTATTTT
TRBD2 few TRBJ2-3 TRBV7-2 CASSEASGRPGRTQYF TGTGCCAGCAGCGAAGCTAGCGGGAGGCCGGGCCGGACGCAGTATTTT
NA NA TRBJ1-4 TRBV18 CASSPPAGTDNEKLFF TGTGCCAGCTCACCACCGGCAGGGACGGATAATGAAAAACTGTTTTTT
NA large TRBJ2-7 TRBV7-3 CASSSVSSYEQYF TGTGCCAGCAGCTCCGTCAGCTCCTACGAGCAGTACTTC
TRBD2 NA TRBJ2-2 TRBV12-3/TRBV12-4 CASTPVASGTGELFF TGTGCCAGCACCCCAGTGGCTAGCGGGACCGGGGAGCTGTTTTTT
TRBD1 NA TRBJ1-1 TRBV20-1 CSATPPGQPMNTEAFF TGCAGTGCTACACCACCGGGACAGCCTATGAACACTGAAGCTTTCTTT
TRBD2 NA TRBJ2-7 TRBV10-3 CATGTSSVEQYF TGTGCCACCGGGACTAGTTCGGTCGAGCAGTACTTC
NA NA TRBJ2-1 TRBV9 CASSGGSSSYNEQFF TGTGCCAGCAGCGGGGGGTCGAGCTCCTACAATGAGCAGTTCTTC
NA NA TRBJ2-7 TRBV4-1 CASSPPGGGLSYEQYF TGCGCCAGCAGCCCCCCTGGCGGGGGCCTTTCCTACGAGCAGTACTTC
TRBD1 few TRBJ1-1 TRBV5-1 CASSYAQGARDTEAFF TGCGCCAGCAGTTACGCACAGGGGGCGCGGGACACTGAAGCTTTCTTT
NA NA TRBJ2-6 TRBV11-3 CASSLERSGGANVLTF TGTGCCAGCAGCTTAGAACGAAGTGGCGGGGCCAACGTCCTGACTTTC
NA NA TRBJ2-7 TRBV2 CASSERGGYEQYF TGTGCCAGCAGTGAAAGAGGGGGTTACGAGCAGTACTTC
NA few TRBJ1-2 TRBV20-1 CSARAARRSPGYGYTF TGCAGTGCTAGAGCCGCACGCCGGAGTCCGGGCTATGGCTACACCTTC
NA few TRBJ2-1 TRBV4-1 CASSQVGGSKSYNEQFF TGCGCCAGCAGCCAAGTCGGGGGCAGTAAGTCCTACAATGAGCAGTTCTTC
NA NA TRBJ2-1 TRBV2 CASSLGGGLLNNEQFF TGTGCCAGCAGTCTGGGCGGGGGCCTCCTTAACAATGAGCAGTTCTTC
NA NA TRBJ1-5 TRBV20-1 CSATGLINQPQHF TGCAGTGCAACAGGACTGATCAATCAGCCCCAGCATTTT
NA NA TRBJ1-4 TRBV5-1 CASSPSETGKLFF TGCGCCAGCAGCCCCAGTGAGACAGGAAAACTGTTTTTT
NA NA TRBJ1-1 TRBV19 CASSLRTRLLDPEGAFF TGTGCCAGTAGTCTCCGAACCCGTCTTTTAGATCCGGAGGGGGCTTTCTTT
NA NA TRBJ2-1 TRBV28 CASSLWSYNEQFF TGTGCCAGCAGTTTGTGGTCCTACAATGAGCAGTTCTTC
NA NA TRBJ2-3 TRBV7-2 CASSLGNTQYF TGTGCCAGCAGCTTAGGGAATACGCAGTATTTT
NA NA TRBJ2-3 TRBV7-9 CASSLVGGTDTQYF TGTGCCAGCAGCTTAGTTGGGGGAACAGATACGCAGTATTTT
TRBD1 NA TRBJ2-7 TRBV7-6 CASSSGQGTTQPYEQYF TGTGCCAGCAGCTCGGGACAGGGTACCACTCAGCCCTACGAGCAGTACTTC
TRBD1 NA TRBJ2-7 TRBV7-2 CASSLGTGGIYEQYF TGTGCCAGCAGCTTGGGGACAGGAGGAATCTACGAGCAGTACTTC
TRBD2 few TRBJ2-5 TRBV20-1 CSAPPASGGSETQYF TGCAGTGCTCCCCCGGCGAGCGGGGGGAGTGAGACCCAGTACTTC
NA NA TRBJ2-1 TRBV12-5 CASGLDSTYNEQFF TGTGCTAGTGGTCTGGACTCTACCTACAATGAGCAGTTCTTC
TRBD1 NA TRBJ1-5 TRBV7-9 CASSSGTGLNQPQHF TGTGCCAGCAGCTCCGGGACAGGGCTCAATCAGCCCCAGCATTTT
NA few TRBJ1-5 TRBV6-2/TRBV6-3 CASSTIGTGDVSQHF TGTGCCAGCAGCACGATCGGGACCGGCGACGTGTCCCAGCATTTT
TRBD1 NA TRBJ2-7 TRBV20-1 CSALDRVYEQYF TGCAGTGCACTGGACAGGGTCTACGAGCAGTACTTC
NA few TRBJ2-7 TRBV9 CASSGGVSYEQYF TGTGCCAGCAGCGGCGGGGTATCCTACGAGCAGTACTTC
TRBD2 NA TRBJ2-4 TRBV19 CASSIGQLAGTAKNIQYF TGTGCCAGTAGTATAGGTCAACTAGCGGGGACAGCCAAAAACATTCAGTACTTC
NA few TRBJ2-3 TRBV29-1 CSVAQFTDTQYF TGCAGCGTTGCCCAGTTCACAGATACGCAGTATTTT
NA NA TRBJ1-6 TRBV6-5 CAAGGFNSPLHF TGTGCGGCCGGGGGATTTAATTCACCCCTCCACTTT
NA NA TRBJ2-4 TRBV5-1 CASSRSPGDGNIQYF TGCGCCAGCAGCCGTAGTCCAGGGGATGGAAACATTCAGTACTTC
NA NA TRBJ1-2 TRBV6-6 CASSREGPGYTF TGTGCCAGCAGTCGAGAGGGCCCAGGCTACACCTTC
NA NA TRBJ2-7 TRBV12-3/TRBV12-4 CASSSGYEQYF TGTGCCAGCAGTTCAGGGTACGAGCAGTACTTC
NA large TRBJ1-1 TRBV7-8 CASSLEKGRKAFF TGTGCCAGCAGCTTAGAAAAGGGCCGTAAAGCTTTCTTT
TRBD1 NA TRBJ1-3 TRBV7-8 CASSPDRVGGNTIYF TGTGCCAGCAGCCCAGACAGGGTGGGTGGAAACACCATATATTTT
TRBD2 NA TRBJ2-1 TRBV6-2/TRBV6-3 CASSSPSGGNEQFF TGTGCCAGCAGTTCCCCTAGCGGTGGAAATGAGCAGTTCTTC
NA NA TRBJ2-7 TRBV20-1 CSARDNRPEQLHEQYF TGCAGTGCTAGAGATAACCGTCCCGAACAGTTACACGAGCAGTACTTC
NA NA TRBJ1-1 TRBV9 CASSVGTFDVAFF TGTGCCAGCAGCGTGGGGACCTTCGATGTCGCTTTCTTT
TRBD1 NA TRBJ2-6 TRBV6-2/TRBV6-3 CATTGSKRGANVLTF TGTGCCACGACAGGGAGTAAGCGTGGGGCCAACGTCCTGACTTTC
NA NA TRBJ2-1 TRBV1 CTSSQDVRTSGGSSYNEQFF TGCACCAGCAGCCAAGATGTCAGGACTAGCGGGGGATCATCCTACAATGAGCAGTTCTTC